A selection of T cell receptor beta chains follows, all from one sample in a study of prognosis after radiotherapy for stage I lung cancer. TCRdb used MiXCR to reprocess the multiplex PCR reads, holding one entry per CDR3 protein. The top ten hold about 15% of the sample, which has roughly 30,000 distinct CDR3 sequences, about half seen once. Sequences were derived from PBMCs, sampled before or after stereotactic body radiation therapy (not recorded which). These TCRs come from a donor aged 50 or older with non-small cell lung cancer. Each CDR3 is given with its conserved first and last residue. A D gene is named only where the DNA matches it firmly. The size entry is marked missing in some rows and otherwise reads once, few, many or a size class.

TRBJ2-1 | - | TRBV5-4 | - | TGTGCCAGCAGCTTGGCACGGGGGGAGCAGTTCTTC | CASSLARGEQFF
TRBJ2-2 | many | TRBV2 | TRBD2 | TGTGCCAGCGGTCGGGAGGGGGTCGCGACCGGGGAGCTGTTTTTT | CASGREGVATGELFF
TRBJ2-1 | medium-sized | TRBV20-1 | - | TGCAGTGCTAGAGATCTAACAGCGAGCTCCTACAATGAGCAGTTCTTC | CSARDLTASSYNEQFF
TRBJ1-1 | many | TRBV4-1 | - | TGCGCCAGCAGGGGACCCCTGAGAGGAACTGAAGCTTTCTTT | CASRGPLRGTEAFF
TRBJ1-6 | many | TRBV5-1 | TRBD1 | TGCGCCAGCAGCCCGGGACAGACCTATAATTCACCCCTCCACTTT | CASSPGQTYNSPLHF
TRBJ2-1 | - | TRBV6-1 | - | TGTGCCAGCACCTTCCAGGGGATTAGCAATGAGCAGTTCTTC | CASTFQGISNEQFF
TRBJ2-1 | - | TRBV7-9 | - | TGTGCCAGCAGCTTAGGGGGAAGCGGGCCCACGGGTGAGCAGTTCTTC | CASSLGGSGPTGEQFF
TRBJ2-5 | many | TRBV30 | - | TGTGCCCATAGGACTAACCAAGAGACCCAGTACTTC | CAHRTNQETQYF
TRBJ2-3 | many | TRBV30 | - | TGTGCCTGTCAGACCTTGGGCCGGACGCAGTATTTT | CACQTLGRTQYF
TRBJ2-3 | once | TRBV7-2 | TRBD2 | TGTGCCAGCAGCCCCGGACTAGCGGGAGGGTCAGATACGCAGTATTTT | CASSPGLAGGSDTQYF
TRBJ2-5 | many | TRBV28 | - | TGTGCCAGCAGCCTCGGGGCTAGTGGCGACCAAGAGACCCAGTACTTC | CASSLGASGDQETQYF
TRBJ2-3 | - | TRBV13 | TRBD2 | TGTGCCAGCAGCTACTCGACTAGCGGGGGGTATACGCAGTATTTT | CASSYSTSGGYTQYF
TRBJ1-5 | few | TRBV18 | - | TGTGCCAGCTCACCAGACCCGGGGAATCAGCCCCAGCATTTT | CASSPDPGNQPQHF
TRBJ1-6 | - | TRBV5-1 | - | TGCGCCAGCAGCTCCGGACGGGAAAATTCACCCCTCCACTTT | CASSSGRENSPLHF
TRBJ1-2 | medium-sized | TRBV12-3/TRBV12-4 | TRBD1 | TGTGCCAGCAGTTTAGGGGACAGGGCGTCCTATGGCTACACCTTC | CASSLGDRASYGYTF
TRBJ2-7 | many | TRBV6-5 | TRBD1 | TGTGCCAGCAGTTACCTATCAGGGGGTTCCTACGAGCAGTACTTC | CASSYLSGGSYEQYF